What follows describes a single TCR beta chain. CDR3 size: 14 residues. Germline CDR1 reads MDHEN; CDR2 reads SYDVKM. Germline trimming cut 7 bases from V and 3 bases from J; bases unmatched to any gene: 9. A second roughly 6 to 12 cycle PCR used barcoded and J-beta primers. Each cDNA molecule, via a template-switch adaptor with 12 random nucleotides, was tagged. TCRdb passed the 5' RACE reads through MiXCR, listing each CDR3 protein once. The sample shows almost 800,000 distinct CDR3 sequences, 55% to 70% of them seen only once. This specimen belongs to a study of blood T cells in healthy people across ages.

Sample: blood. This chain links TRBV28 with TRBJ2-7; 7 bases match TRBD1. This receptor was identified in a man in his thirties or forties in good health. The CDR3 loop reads CASKMGDRFYEQYF. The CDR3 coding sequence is TGTGCCAGCAAAATGGGGGACAGATTCTACGAGCAGTACTTC.